Listed below are T cell receptor beta chains from one sample, sequenced in a study of T cells in Graves' hyperthyroidism and ophthalmopathy. TCRdb re-derived calls from the multiplex PCR reads in MiXCR, one entry per CDR3 protein. This sample yields approximately 610,000 distinct CDR3 sequences, of which roughly 15% are seen a single time; 4.3% belongs to the top ten. Sample: blood. All receptors derive from a woman between 40 and 55 years old with Graves' ophthalmopathy. The CDR3 runs from the conserved cysteine through the conserved F or W. The order of the fields is clone size, J gene, V gene, D gene, CDR3 DNA, CDR3 protein. The D gene is left open where the match is weak. A row's size may be missing; if present it is once, few, many or a size class.

-,TRBJ2-4,TRBV3-1,TRBD1,TGTGCCAGCAGCGACCGGGACAGGGGAGCCAAAAACATTCAGTACTTC,CASSDRDRGAKNIQYF
-,TRBJ2-7,TRBV10-3,-,TGTGCCATCACCTCCAGTGCAGGAGCCGCCGAGCAGTACTTC,CAITSSAGAAEQYF
-,TRBJ1-1,TRBV19,TRBD1,TGTGCCAGTAGTCAACCCAGACCGGGACAGGGACGGACTGAAGCTTTCTTT,CASSQPRPGQGRTEAFF
many,TRBJ2-7,TRBV6-5,-,TGTGCCAGCAGTTCCTCAACGGAATACGAGCAGTACTTC,CASSSSTEYEQYF
few,TRBJ2-2,TRBV11-1,-,TGTGCCAGCAGCTTATCGCTAGCGAACACCGGGGAGCTGTTTTTT,CASSLSLANTGELFF
many,TRBJ2-7,TRBV7-9,-,TGTGCCAGCAGCGGCATAACAAGCAGGTACGAGCAGTACTTC,CASSGITSRYEQYF
many,TRBJ2-5,TRBV4-1,-,TGCGCCAGCAGCCAAGAGGGCAGGGAAAGTGAGACCCAGTACTTC,CASSQEGRESETQYF
many,TRBJ1-2,TRBV11-2,-,TGTGCCAGCAGCTTAGAGGCCGGGAACCTACGGGGTGAAGGCTACACCTTC,CASSLEAGNLRGEGYTF
few,TRBJ2-7,TRBV7-3,TRBD2,TGTGCCAGCAGCATTACTAGCGGGAGCTTGCAGCAGTACTTC,CASSITSGSLQQYF
many,TRBJ2-5,TRBV7-3,-,TGTGCCAGCAGCTTTCCCTCCGCGGAGGAGACCCAGTACTTC,CASSFPSAEETQYF
few,TRBJ2-7,TRBV2,-,TGTGCCAGCAGTAGACTGGACGATTACGAGCAGTACTTC,CASSRLDDYEQYF
many,TRBJ1-5,TRBV6-5,-,TGTGCCAGCAGTTACTCATCTCATAGCAATCAGCCCCAGCATTTT,CASSYSSHSNQPQHF
many,TRBJ2-2,TRBV6-2/TRBV6-3,-,TGTGCCAGCAGTTACCCGCAGGGAGTCGGGGAGCTGTTTTTT,CASSYPQGVGELFF
many,TRBJ1-1,TRBV19,-,TGTGCCAGTAGTATGTGGGGCAGGGACACTGAAGCTTTCTTT,CASSMWGRDTEAFF
many,TRBJ2-2,TRBV11-1,-,TGTGCCAGCAGCTCCCCTCGGGTTAGCGCAAACACCGGGGAGCTGTTTTTT,CASSSPRVSANTGELFF
many,TRBJ2-5,TRBV12-3/TRBV12-4,TRBD2,TGTGCCAGCAGCCCGGGAGGGGAGACCCAGTACTTC,CASSPGGETQYF
few,TRBJ2-2,TRBV11-3,TRBD2,TGTGCCAGCAGCCTCCCCGGACTAGCCGCCGGGGAGCTGTTTTTT,CASSLPGLAAGELFF
many,TRBJ1-1,TRBV10-2,-,TGCGCCAGCAGTCCTAACACCTCCGGAGGAGCTTTCTTT,CASSPNTSGGAFF
many,TRBJ2-2,TRBV19,-,TGTGCCAGTAGCTCCAGGAGTAGGGTAGGTTCGGGAGAAGGCGCCGGGGAGCTGTTTTTT,CASSSRSRVGSGEGAGELFF
many,TRBJ2-7,TRBV7-6,-,TGTGCCAGCAGCTTAGAGGCAGAGCGCGGCGAGCAGTACTTC,CASSLEAERGEQYF
-,TRBJ2-7,TRBV7-6,-,TGTGCCAGCAGCTTACCCCGGGACCCCACGTCCTACGAGCAGTACTTC,CASSLPRDPTSYEQYF
once,TRBJ1-1,TRBV15,-,TGTGCCACCAGCAGGGCAGGGTCGGAAGGCACTGAAGCTTTCTTT,CATSRAGSEGTEAFF
few,TRBJ1-5,TRBV4-1,-,TGCGCCAGCAGCCAAGAGCTTGATCAGCCCCAGCATTTT,CASSQELDQPQHF
many,TRBJ1-2,TRBV19,-,TGTGCCAGTAGTATAGTATCCAGGGAGGCTGGCTACACCTTC,CASSIVSREAGYTF
once,TRBJ2-7,TRBV7-9,-,TGTGCCAGCAGCTTAGGGGGGGCTAGCCTTTACGAGCAGTACTTC,CASSLGGASLYEQYF
few,TRBJ2-7,TRBV9,TRBD2,TGTGCCAGCAGCCGAAAAGGGACTAGCGGTGTCTCCTACGAGCAGTACTTC,CASSRKGTSGVSYEQYF
many,TRBJ2-2,TRBV5-5,TRBD1,TGTGCCAGCAGCGTACAGGGGGCCGGGGAGCTGTTTTTT,CASSVQGAGELFF
few,TRBJ1-2,TRBV6-1,-,TGTGCCAGCCGGGGCCCCGTCGGGTACACCTTC,CASRGPVGYTF
many,TRBJ2-2,TRBV20-1,-,TGCAGTGCGTTGGACAGAATCACCGGGGAGCTGTTTTTT,CSALDRITGELFF
-,TRBJ1-6,TRBV19,-,TGTGCCAGTAGTCTAGGTCAGGGGTATGTACCCCTCCACTTT,CASSLGQGYVPLHF
-,TRBJ2-5,TRBV7-8,TRBD2,TGTGCCAGCAGCTATAGCGGGCGCCCCCAAGAGACCCAGTACTTC,CASSYSGRPQETQYF
many,TRBJ2-7,TRBV18,-,TGTGCCAGCTCACTGACGCCAGGGCCCAACGAGCAGTACTTC,CASSLTPGPNEQYF